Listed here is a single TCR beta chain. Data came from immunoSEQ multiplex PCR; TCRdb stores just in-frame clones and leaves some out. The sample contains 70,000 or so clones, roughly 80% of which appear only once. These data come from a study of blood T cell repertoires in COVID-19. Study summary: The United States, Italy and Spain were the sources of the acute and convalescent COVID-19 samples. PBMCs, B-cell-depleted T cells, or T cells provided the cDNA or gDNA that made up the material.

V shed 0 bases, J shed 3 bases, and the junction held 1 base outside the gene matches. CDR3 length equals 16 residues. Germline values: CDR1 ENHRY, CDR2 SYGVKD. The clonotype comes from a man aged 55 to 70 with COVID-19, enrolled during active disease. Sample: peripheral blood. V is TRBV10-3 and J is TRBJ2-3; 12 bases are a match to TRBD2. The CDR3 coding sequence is TGTGCCATCAGTGAGTCCGGACTAGCGGGGACAGATACGCAGTATTTT. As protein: CAISESGLAGTDTQYF.